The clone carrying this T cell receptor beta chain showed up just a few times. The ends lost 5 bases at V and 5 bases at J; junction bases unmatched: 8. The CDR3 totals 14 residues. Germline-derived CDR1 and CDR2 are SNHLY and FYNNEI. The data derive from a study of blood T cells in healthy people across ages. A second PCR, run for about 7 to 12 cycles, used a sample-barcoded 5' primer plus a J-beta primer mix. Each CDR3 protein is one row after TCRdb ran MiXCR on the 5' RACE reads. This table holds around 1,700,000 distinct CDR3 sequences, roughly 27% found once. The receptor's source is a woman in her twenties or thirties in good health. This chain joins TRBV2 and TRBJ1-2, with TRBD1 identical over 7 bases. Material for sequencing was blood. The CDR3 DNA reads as TGTGCCAGCAGTCTAGGGGGGACAGTTTATGGCTACACCTTC. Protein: CASSLGGTVYGYTF.